The clone carrying this T cell receptor (beta chain) was observed a handful of times. The entry originates in a study of blood T cells in healthy people across ages. Individuals who donated were healthy Caucasians from Russia aged roughly 6 to 95. Germline-derived CDR1 and CDR2 are MNHEY and SMNVEV (reference sequence). This CDR3 region has 13 residues. V was pared by 7 bases and J by 6 bases, with 14 bases between. Sample-barcoded 5' priming and a J-beta primer mix drove a second PCR of roughly 6 to 12 cycles. Carrying 12 random nucleotides, a template-switch adaptor labeled each individual cDNA molecule. TCRdb independently ran MiXCR on the 5' RACE reads; one entry per CDR3 protein. The repertoire holds fewer than 1,000,000 distinct CDR3 sequences, with around 50% as singletons.

The sample comprised blood. The clonotype was recovered from a man older than 75 in good health. The chain carries TRBV27 and TRBJ2-3; D not resolved. For the CDR3, the DNA is TGTGCCAGCATGTTGGAGTTCGGGGATACGCAGTATTTT. Protein sequence: CASMLEFGDTQYF.